Sequencing of this T cell receptor beta chain was carried out in a study of T cell repertoires in cytomegalovirus infection. Notes on the study in general: The response measured ex vivo was dominated by TCR beta clonotypes (HLA-C-restricted and CMV-specific).

Via MiXCR, TCRdb re-called the reads, giving one row per CDR3 protein. The sample records hundreds of thousands of distinct CDR3 sequences, roughly 30% being singletons. This clonotype has only a few counts. Its specificity is unknown. The length of the CDR3 is 17 residues. Germline trimming cut 6 bases from V and 6 bases from J; bases unmatched to any gene: 14. Germline CDR1 and CDR2: MNHEY and SVGEGT. Material: cultured CD8+ T cells from PBMCs, obtained from culture after CMV antigen stimulation. The source is a human donor in good health (CMV status not recorded). Some clones in this sample may be carry-over from other donors' samples. The rearrangement joins TRBV6-2 or TRBV6-3 to TRBJ2-2; 9 nucleotides match TRBD1. For the CDR3, the DNA is TGTGCCAGCAGCCTATTCCGGGACAGGGATTATGCCGGGGAGCTGTTTTTT. It specifies CASSLFRDRDYAGELFF.